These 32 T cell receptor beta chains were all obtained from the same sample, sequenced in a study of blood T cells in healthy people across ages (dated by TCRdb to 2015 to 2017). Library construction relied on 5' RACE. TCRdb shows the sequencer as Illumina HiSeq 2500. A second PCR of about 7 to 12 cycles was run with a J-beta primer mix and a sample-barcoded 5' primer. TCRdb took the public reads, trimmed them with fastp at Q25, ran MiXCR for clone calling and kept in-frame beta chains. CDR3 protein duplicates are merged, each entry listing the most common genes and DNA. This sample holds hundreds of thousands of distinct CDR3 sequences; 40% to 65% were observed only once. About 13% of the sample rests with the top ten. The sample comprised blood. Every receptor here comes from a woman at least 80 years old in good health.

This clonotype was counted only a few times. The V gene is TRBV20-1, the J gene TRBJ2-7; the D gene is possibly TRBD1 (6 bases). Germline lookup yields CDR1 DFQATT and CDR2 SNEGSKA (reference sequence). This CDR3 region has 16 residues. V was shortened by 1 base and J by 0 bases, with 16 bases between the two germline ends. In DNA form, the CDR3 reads TGCAGTGCTAGAGGGGCGACAGGTTCGAGCTCCTACGAGCAGTACTTC. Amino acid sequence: CSARGATGSSSYEQYF.

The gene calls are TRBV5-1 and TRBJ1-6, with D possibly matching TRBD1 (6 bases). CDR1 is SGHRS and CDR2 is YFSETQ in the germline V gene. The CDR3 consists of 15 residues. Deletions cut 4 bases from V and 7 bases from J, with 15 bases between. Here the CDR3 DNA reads TGCGCCAGCAGCGCCTGGGACATGGGAAATTCACCCCTCCACTTT. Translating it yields CASSAWDMGNSPLHF.

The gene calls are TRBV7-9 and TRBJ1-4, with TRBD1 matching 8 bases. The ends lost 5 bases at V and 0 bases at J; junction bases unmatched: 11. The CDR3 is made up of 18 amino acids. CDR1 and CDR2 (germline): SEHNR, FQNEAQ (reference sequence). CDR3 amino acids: CASSGWTGTVATNEKLFF. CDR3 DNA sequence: TGTGCCAGCAGCGGATGGACAGGGACGGTTGCAACTAATGAAAAACTGTTTTTT.

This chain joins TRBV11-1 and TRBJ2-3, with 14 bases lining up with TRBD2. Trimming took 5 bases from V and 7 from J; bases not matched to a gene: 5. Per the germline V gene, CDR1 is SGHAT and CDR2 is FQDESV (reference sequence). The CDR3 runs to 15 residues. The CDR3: CASSGLAGGRNTQYF. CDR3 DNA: TGTGCCAGCAGCGGACTAGCGGGGGGCAGGAATACGCAGTATTTT.

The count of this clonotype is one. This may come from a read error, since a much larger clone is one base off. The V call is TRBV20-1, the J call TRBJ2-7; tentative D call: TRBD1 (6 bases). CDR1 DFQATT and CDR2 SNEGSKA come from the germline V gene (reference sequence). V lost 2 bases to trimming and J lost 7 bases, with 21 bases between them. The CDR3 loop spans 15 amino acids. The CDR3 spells CSARTGTTTYNEQYF. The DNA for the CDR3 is TGCAGTGCTAGAACCGGGACAACCACCTACAATGAGCAGTACTTC.

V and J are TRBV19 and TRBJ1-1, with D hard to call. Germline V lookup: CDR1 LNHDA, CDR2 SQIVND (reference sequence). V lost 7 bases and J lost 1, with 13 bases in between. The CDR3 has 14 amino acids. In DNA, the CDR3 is TGTGCCAGTACCCAGAATATGCGGAACACTGAAGCTTTCTTT. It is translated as CASTQNMRNTEAFF.

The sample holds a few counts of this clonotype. The CDR3 here is CASSDLTGTSYNEQFF. DNA of the CDR3: TGTGCCAGCAGTGATTTAACCGGGACTAGCTACAATGAGCAGTTCTTC. The rearrangement joins TRBV6-1 to TRBJ2-1; 8 bases align to TRBD2. Germline V lookup: CDR1 MNHNS, CDR2 SASEGT. This CDR3 is 16 amino acids long. With 3 bases clipped from V and 3 bases from J, the junction kept 7 bases outside the gene matches.

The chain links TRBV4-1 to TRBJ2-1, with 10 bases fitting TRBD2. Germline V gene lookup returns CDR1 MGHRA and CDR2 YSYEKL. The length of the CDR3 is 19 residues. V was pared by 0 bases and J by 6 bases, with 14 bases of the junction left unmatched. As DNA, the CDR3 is TGCGCCAGCAGCCAAGATCGGGCCTCCCTAGCGGGAGTTTCCAATGAGCAGTTCTTC. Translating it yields CASSQDRASLAGVSNEQFF.

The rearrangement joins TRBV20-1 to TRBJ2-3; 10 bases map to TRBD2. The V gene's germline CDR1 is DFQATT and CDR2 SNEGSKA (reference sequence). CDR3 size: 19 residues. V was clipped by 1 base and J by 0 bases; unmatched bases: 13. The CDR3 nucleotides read TGCAGTGCTAGAGTGGCTAGCGGGAGAAGGGGCCTTAGCACAGATACGCAGTATTTT. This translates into CSARVASGRRGLSTDTQYF.

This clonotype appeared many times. The CDR3 bases are TGTGCCAGCAGCGTAGGGACTAGCGTTCCCTACGAGCAGTACTTC. Encoded protein: CASSVGTSVPYEQYF. The chain carries TRBV9 and TRBJ2-7, with 9 nucleotides matching TRBD2. Germline trimming cut 0 bases from V and 2 bases from J; bases unmatched to any gene: 3. The CDR3 totals 15 residues. Per the germline V gene, CDR1 is SGDLS and CDR2 is YYNGEE.

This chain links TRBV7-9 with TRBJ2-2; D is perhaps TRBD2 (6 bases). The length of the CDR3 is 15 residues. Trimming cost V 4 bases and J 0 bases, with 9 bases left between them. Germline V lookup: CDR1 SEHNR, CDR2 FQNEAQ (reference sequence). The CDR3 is CASSSRDSNTGELFF. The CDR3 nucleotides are TGTGCCAGCAGCTCCCGGGACTCGAACACCGGGGAGCTGTTTTTT.

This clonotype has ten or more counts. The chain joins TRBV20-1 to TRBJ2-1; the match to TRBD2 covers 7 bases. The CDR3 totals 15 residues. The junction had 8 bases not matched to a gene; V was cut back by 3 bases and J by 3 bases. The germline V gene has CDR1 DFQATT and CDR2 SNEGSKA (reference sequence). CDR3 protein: CSASRGAGNYNEQFF. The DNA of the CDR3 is TGCAGTGCTAGCCGAGGAGCGGGGAACTACAATGAGCAGTTCTTC.

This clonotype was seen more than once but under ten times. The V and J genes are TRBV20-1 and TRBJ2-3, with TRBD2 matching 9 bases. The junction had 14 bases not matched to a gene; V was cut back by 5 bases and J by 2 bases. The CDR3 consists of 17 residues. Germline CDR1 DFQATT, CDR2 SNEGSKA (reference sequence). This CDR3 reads CSAPKGGLARATDTQYF. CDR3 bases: TGCAGTGCTCCCAAAGGGGGACTAGCAAGGGCCACAGATACGCAGTATTTT.

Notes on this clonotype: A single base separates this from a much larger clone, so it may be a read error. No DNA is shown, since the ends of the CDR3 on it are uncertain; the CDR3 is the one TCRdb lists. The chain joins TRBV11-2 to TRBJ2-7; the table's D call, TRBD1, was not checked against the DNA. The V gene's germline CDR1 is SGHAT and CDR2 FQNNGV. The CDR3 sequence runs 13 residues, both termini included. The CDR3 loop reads CASSFGQGSAEYF.

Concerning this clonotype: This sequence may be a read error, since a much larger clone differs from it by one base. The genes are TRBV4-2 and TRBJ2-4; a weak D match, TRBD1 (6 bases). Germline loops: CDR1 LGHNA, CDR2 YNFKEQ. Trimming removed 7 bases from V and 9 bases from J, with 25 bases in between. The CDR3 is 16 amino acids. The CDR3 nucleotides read TGTGCCAGCAACCATGGGGTGACAGGCCAATTGGGCATTCAGTACTTC. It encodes CASNHGVTGQLGIQYF.

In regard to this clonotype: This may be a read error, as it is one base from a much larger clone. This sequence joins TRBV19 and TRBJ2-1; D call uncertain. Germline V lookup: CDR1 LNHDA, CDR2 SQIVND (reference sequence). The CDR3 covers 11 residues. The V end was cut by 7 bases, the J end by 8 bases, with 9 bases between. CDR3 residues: CASMTGDEQFF. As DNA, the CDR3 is TGTGCCAGTATGACCGGCGATGAGCAGTTCTTC.

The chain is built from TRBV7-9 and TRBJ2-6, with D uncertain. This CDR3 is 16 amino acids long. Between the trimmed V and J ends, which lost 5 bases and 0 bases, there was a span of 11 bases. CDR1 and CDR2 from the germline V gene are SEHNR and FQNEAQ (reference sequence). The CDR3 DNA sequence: TGTGCCAGCAGCATACAAGGTCTCTCTGGGGCCAACGTCCTGACTTTC. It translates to CASSIQGLSGANVLTF.

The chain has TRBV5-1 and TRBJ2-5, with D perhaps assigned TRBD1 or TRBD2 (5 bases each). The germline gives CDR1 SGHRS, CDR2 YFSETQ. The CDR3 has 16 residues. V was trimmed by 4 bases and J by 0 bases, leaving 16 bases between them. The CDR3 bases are TGCGCCAGCAGCACTAGACAGAGTTCGTACCAAGAGACCCAGTACTTC. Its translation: CASSTRQSSYQETQYF.

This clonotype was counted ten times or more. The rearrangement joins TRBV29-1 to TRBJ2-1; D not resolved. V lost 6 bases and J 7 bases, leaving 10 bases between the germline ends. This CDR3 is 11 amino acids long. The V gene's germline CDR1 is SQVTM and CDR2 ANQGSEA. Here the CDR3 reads CSVAPRNEQFF. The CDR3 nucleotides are TGCAGCGTGGCCCCGAGGAATGAGCAGTTCTTC.

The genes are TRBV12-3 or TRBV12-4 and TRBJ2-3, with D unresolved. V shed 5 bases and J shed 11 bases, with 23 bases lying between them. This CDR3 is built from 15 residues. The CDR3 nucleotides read TGTGCCAGCAGTCCTGGCAGAGCTAGAGCAGATGTGCAGTATTTT. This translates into CASSPGRARADVQYF.

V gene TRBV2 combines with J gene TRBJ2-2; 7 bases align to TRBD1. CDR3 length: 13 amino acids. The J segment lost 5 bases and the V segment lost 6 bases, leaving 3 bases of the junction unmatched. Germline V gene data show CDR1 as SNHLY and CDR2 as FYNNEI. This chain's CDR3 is CASRSQGTGELFF. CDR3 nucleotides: TGTGCCAGCAGGTCACAGGGGACCGGGGAGCTGTTTTTT.

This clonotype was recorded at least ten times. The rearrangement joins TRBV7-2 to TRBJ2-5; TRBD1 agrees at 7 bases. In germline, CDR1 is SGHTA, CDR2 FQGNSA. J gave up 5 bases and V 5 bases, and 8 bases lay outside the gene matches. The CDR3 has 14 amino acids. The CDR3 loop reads CASSRIQGYETQYF. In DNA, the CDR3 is TGTGCCAGCAGCCGTATACAGGGGTATGAGACCCAGTACTTC.

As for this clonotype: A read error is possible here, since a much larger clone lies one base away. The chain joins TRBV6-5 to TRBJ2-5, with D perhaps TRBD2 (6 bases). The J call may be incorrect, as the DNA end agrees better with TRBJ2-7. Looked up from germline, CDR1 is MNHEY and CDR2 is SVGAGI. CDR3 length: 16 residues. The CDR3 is CASSPTGGGLGHEQYF. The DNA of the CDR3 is TGTGCCAGCAGTCCCACGGGTGGGGGGTTGGGGCACGAGCAGTACTTC.

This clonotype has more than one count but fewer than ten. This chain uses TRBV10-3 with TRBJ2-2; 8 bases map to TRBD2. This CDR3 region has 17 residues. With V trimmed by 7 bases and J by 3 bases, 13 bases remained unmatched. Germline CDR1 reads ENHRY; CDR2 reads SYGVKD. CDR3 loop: CAIMGSGTGGYTGELFF. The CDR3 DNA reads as TGTGCCATCATGGGTAGCGGGACGGGAGGTTACACCGGGGAGCTGTTTTTT.

The CDR3: CSVNSGSYEQYF. Here the CDR3 DNA reads TGCAGCGTTAATAGCGGGAGCTACGAGCAGTACTTC. The V call is TRBV29-1, the J call TRBJ2-7, with TRBD2 identical over 9 bases. CDR1 is SQVTM and CDR2 is ANQGSEA in the germline V gene. J lost 3 bases, V lost 5 bases, and 2 bases had no gene match. The CDR3 length is 12 residues.

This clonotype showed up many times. CDR3 coding DNA: TGCGCCAGCAGCTTGATGGGGGGAGAGTCCAAAAACATTCAGTACTTC. Translated, it gives CASSLMGGESKNIQYF. This chain joins TRBV5-1 and TRBJ2-4, with a possible D match to TRBD2 (6 bases). Germline CDR1 is SGHRS and CDR2 is YFSETQ. V was trimmed by 1 base and J by 2 bases, leaving 13 bases between them. CDR3 length: 16 amino acids.

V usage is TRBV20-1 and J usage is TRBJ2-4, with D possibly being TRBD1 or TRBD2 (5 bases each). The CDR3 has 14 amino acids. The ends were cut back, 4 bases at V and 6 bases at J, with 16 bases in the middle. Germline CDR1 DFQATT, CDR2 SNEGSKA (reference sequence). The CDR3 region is CSAIDAGSSNIQYF. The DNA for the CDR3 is TGCAGTGCTATAGATGCAGGGAGTTCAAACATTCAGTACTTC.

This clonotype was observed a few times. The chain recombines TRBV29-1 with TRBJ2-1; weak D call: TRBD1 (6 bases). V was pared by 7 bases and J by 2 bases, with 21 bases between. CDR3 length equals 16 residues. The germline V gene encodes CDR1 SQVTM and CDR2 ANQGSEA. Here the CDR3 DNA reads TGCAGCGCCCACCCACCAGGGGCCGAGACCTACAATGAGCAGTTCTTC. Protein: CSAHPPGAETYNEQFF.

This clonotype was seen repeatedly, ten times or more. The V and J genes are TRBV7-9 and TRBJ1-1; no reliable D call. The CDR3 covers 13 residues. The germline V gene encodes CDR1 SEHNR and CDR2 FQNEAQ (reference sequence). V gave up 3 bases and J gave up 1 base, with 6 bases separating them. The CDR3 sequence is CASSFWGNTEAFF. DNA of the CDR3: TGTGCCAGCAGCTTCTGGGGGAACACTGAAGCTTTCTTT.

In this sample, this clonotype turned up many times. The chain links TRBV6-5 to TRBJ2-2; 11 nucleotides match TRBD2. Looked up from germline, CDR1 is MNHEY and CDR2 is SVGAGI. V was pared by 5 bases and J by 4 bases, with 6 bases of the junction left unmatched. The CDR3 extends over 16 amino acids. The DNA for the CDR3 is TGTGCCAGCAGTCCCTTTAGCGGGAGGGCCACCGGGGAGCTGTTTTTT. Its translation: CASSPFSGRATGELFF.

The CDR3 region has the DNA TGTGCCAGCTCTTTTTCGTGGGACAACTATGGCTACACCTTC. This codes for CASSFSWDNYGYTF. V is TRBV12-3 or TRBV12-4 and J is TRBJ1-2, with D possibly TRBD1 on 5 matching bases. This CDR3 is built from 14 residues. Trimming shortened V by 8 bases and J by 2 bases, and 15 bases separated the two germline ends.

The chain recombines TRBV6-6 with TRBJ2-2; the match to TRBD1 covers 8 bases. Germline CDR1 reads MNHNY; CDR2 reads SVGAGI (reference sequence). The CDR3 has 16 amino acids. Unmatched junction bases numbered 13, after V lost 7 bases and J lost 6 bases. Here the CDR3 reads CASTGSTGVVPGELFF. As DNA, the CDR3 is TGTGCCAGCACCGGTTCGACAGGGGTAGTCCCCGGGGAGCTGTTTTTT.